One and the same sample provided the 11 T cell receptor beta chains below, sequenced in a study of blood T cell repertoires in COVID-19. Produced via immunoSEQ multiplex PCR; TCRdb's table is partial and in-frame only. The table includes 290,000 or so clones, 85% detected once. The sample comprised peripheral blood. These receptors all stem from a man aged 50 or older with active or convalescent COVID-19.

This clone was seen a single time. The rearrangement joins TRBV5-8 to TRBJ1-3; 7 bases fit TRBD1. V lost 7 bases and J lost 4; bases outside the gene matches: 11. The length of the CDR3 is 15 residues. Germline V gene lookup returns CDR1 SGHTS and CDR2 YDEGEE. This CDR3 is CASSHRGLSGNTIYF. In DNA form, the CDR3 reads TGTGCCAGCTCCCACAGGGGACTTTCCGGAAACACCATATATTTT.

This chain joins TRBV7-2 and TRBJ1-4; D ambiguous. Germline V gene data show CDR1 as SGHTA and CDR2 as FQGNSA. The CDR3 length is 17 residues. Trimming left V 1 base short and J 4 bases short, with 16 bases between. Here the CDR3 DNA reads TGTGCCAGCAGCTTAGTTGGAGGTCCCTTAGGTAATGAAAAACTGTTTTTT. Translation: CASSLVGGPLGNEKLFF.

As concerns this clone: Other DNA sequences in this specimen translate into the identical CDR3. CDR3 in DNA: TGTGCCAGCAGCGCCCGGTACGAGCAGTACTTC. Its protein is CASSARYEQYF. The chain combines TRBV28 with TRBJ2-7; no reliable D call. V was cut by 6 bases and J by 4 bases, with 7 bases left in between. In germline, CDR1 is MDHEN, CDR2 SYDVKM. This CDR3 spans 11 amino acids.

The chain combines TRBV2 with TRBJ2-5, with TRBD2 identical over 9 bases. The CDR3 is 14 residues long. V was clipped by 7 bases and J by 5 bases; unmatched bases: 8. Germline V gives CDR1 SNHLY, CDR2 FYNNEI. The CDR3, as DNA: TGTGCCAGCAATAAGGCGGGAGGGCAGGAGACCCAGTACTTC. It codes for CASNKAGGQETQYF.

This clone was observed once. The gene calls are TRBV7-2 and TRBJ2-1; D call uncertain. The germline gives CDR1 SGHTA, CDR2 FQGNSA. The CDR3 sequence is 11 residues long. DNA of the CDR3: TGTGCAAGCGAGTCCTACAATGAGCAGTTCTTC. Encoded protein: CASESYNEQFF.

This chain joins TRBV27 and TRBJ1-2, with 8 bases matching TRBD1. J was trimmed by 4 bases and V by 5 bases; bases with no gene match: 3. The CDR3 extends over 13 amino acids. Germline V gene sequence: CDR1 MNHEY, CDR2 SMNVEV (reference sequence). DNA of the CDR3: TGTGCCAGCAGTCTGACAGGGGTCTATGGCTACACCTTC. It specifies CASSLTGVYGYTF.

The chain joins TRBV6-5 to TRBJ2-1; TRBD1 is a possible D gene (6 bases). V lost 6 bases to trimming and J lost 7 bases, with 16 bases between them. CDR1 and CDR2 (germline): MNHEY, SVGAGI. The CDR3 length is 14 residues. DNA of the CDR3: TGTGCCAGCAGAAGTAGTTTCGGGACAAATGAGCAGTTCTTC. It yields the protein CASRSSFGTNEQFF.

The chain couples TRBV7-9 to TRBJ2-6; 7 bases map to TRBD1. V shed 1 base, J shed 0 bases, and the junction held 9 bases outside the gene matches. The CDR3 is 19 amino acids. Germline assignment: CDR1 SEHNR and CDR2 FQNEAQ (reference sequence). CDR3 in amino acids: CASSLVRGQRLSGANVLTF. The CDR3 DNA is TGTGCCAGCAGCTTAGTGAGGGGACAGAGACTCTCTGGGGCCAACGTCCTGACTTTC.

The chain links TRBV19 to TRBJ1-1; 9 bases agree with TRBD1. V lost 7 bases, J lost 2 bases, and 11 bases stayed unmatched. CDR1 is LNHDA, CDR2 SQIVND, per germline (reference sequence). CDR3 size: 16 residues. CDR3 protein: CASMRGGTGRNTEAFF. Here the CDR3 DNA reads TGTGCCAGTATGAGGGGGGGGACAGGGCGTAACACTGAAGCTTTCTTT. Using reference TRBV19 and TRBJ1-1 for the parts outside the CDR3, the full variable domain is DGGITQSPKYLFRKEGQNVTLSCEQNLNHDAMYWYRQDPGQGLRLIYYSQIVNDFQKGDIAEGYSVSREKKESFPLTVTSAQKNPTAFYLCASMRGGTGRNTEAFFGQGTRLTVV.

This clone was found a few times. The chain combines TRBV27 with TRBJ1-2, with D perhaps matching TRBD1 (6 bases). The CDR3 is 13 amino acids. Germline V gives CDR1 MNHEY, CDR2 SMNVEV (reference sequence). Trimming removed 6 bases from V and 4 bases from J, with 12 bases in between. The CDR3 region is CASSPLQGYGYTF. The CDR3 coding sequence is TGTGCCAGCAGCCCACTACAGGGCTATGGCTACACCTTC.

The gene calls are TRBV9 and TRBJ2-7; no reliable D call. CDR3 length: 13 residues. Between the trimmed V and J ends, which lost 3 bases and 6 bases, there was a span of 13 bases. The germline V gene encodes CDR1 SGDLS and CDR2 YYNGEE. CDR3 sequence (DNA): TGTGCCAGCAGCGAAGGTGCTAGTCTCGAGCAGTACTTC. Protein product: CASSEGASLEQYF.